Only a few counts were recorded for the clone carrying this T cell receptor beta chain. The protocol was immunoSEQ multiplex PCR, while the TCRdb copy is restricted to in-frame clones and leaves out a portion. Of hundreds of thousands of clones listed, about 91% were seen once; the top ten hold roughly 12%. V shed 0 bases and J shed 0 bases, with 18 bases lying between them. The CDR3 covers 18 residues. Germline V gives CDR1 GTSNPN, CDR2 SVGIG (reference sequence). These data belong to a study of blood T cell repertoires in COVID-19. At the level of the study: The samples span acute and convalescent COVID-19 from the United States, Italy and Spain. Sample material is recorded as cDNA or gDNA derived from T cells, B-cell-depleted T cells, or PBMCs.

Sequenced material: peripheral blood. The chain is built from TRBV30 and TRBJ1-3; D unresolved. The source of this sequence is a woman aged 45-60 years with COVID-19, enrolled during active disease. In nucleotides, the CDR3 is TGTGCCTGGAGTGTTGTACGCGGCAGCATAAACTCTGGAAACACCATATATTTT. Translating it yields CAWSVVRGSINSGNTIYF.